Listed here are 12 T cell receptor beta chains from one sample, sequenced in a study of post-analysis software for immune sequencing data. Libraries were made from TCR beta cDNA, and they carried unique molecular identifiers. Using its own MiXCR run on the PCR reads, TCRdb lists one record per CDR3 protein. The sample contains about 570,000 distinct CDR3 sequences, 30% to 40% of which appear only once. Study observations and caveats: In patients, TRBV5-6, TRBV5-1 and TRBV20-1 belonged to four or five TRBV segments found more frequently than in controls.

These receptors' antigens are unknown. The sequencing sample was made of blood. Receptor source: a girl aged 2-17 years with multiple sclerosis.

The chain has TRBV27 and TRBJ1-5; the match to TRBD1 covers 8 bases. The V and J ends lost 5 bases and 6 bases, in that order; junction bases with no gene match: 3. The CDR3 is 13 amino acids. Germline CDR1 MNHEY, CDR2 SMNVEV (reference sequence). The DNA for the CDR3 is TGTGCCAGCAGTGCCGGGACAGGTCAGCCCCAGCATTTT. This sequence encodes CASSAGTGQPQHF.

In this sample, this clonotype turned up a few times. The chain couples TRBV6-1 to TRBJ2-7; TRBD1 agrees at 8 bases. Germline CDR1 MNHNS, CDR2 SASEGT. V was pared by 4 bases and J by 7 bases, with 9 bases of the junction left unmatched. The CDR3 is 14 amino acids. In nucleotides, the CDR3 is TGTGCCAGCAGTGTCCGTCGGGACAGGAATGAGCAGTACTTC. Its translation: CASSVRRDRNEQYF.

This clonotype has only a few counts. The chain is built from TRBV20-1 and TRBJ2-5; 12 bases map to TRBD2. V lost 6 bases, J lost 11 bases, and 13 bases stayed unmatched. Germline V gives CDR1 DFQATT, CDR2 SNEGSKA (reference sequence). The CDR3 is 14 residues long. CDR3 sequence reads: CSAPETSGGYEQYF. The CDR3 nucleotides are TGCAGTGCCCCGGAGACTAGCGGGGGCTATGAGCAGTACTTC.

This clonotype was recorded many times. This chain links TRBV7-2 with TRBJ2-5; 7 nucleotides match TRBD1. The CDR3 totals 14 residues. The V segment lost 5 bases and the J segment 1 base; nucleotides outside the gene matches: 4. CDR1 and CDR2 (germline): SGHTA, FQGNSA. The CDR3 DNA is TGTGCCAGCAGCCTGGGACAGACCCAAGAGACCCAGTACTTC. As protein: CASSLGQTQETQYF.

This clonotype has just one count. The chain couples TRBV4-2 to TRBJ2-2, with 8 nucleotides matching TRBD2. V trimming: 0 bases; J trimming: 6 bases; junction bases outside the gene matches: 3. CDR1 LGHNA and CDR2 YNFKEQ come from the germline V gene. The CDR3 sequence is 15 residues long. CDR3 coding DNA: TGTGCCAGCAGCCAAGATCAGCGGGGGCCCGGGGAGCTGTTTTTT. Translated: CASSQDQRGPGELFF.

The chain combines TRBV6-5 with TRBJ2-5; tentatively, D is TRBD1 (5 bases). The CDR3 contains 15 residues. V gave up 0 bases and J gave up 7 bases, with 15 bases separating them. CDR1 and CDR2 from the germline V gene are MNHEY and SVGAGI. This chain's CDR3 is CASSYSLAGPGTQYF. In DNA form, the CDR3 reads TGTGCCAGCAGTTACTCCCTGGCAGGGCCAGGGACCCAGTACTTC.

The chain recombines TRBV7-9 with TRBJ2-7; TRBD2 might be the D (5 bases). The J call may be incorrect, as the DNA end agrees better with TRBJ2-5. This CDR3 is 15 amino acids long. The germline gives CDR1 SEHNR, CDR2 FQNEAQ (reference sequence). The CDR3 coding sequence is TGTGCCAGCAGCTTTGGGCATACGGGGATGGAGACCCAGTACTTC. Encoded protein: CASSFGHTGMETQYF.

This clonotype turned up a few times. The rearrangement uses TRBV20-1 and TRBJ2-5; 9 nucleotides line up with TRBD2. The junction had 3 bases not matched to a gene; V was cut back by 6 bases and J by 1 base. The CDR3 totals 13 residues. Germline loops: CDR1 DFQATT, CDR2 SNEGSKA (reference sequence). The CDR3 bases are TGCAGTGCACATAGCGGGGGCCAAGAGACCCAGTACTTC. Translating it yields CSAHSGGQETQYF.

In regard to this clonotype: This could be a read error, since a much larger clone is one nucleotide away. The gene calls are TRBV7-8 and TRBJ2-5, with TRBD1 matching over 9 bases. Unmatched junction bases numbered 11, after V lost 5 bases and J lost 13 bases. Germline CDR1 SGHVS, CDR2 FQNEAQ. There are 13 residues in the CDR3. CDR3 loop: CASSTPGQGPRYF. The DNA of the CDR3 is TGTGCCAGCAGCACTCCGGGACAGGGACCCCGGTACTTC.

V is TRBV7-9 and J is TRBJ2-4; D remains unclear. The germline V and J ends were trimmed by 1 base and 14 bases, with 24 bases remaining between them. CDR1 is SEHNR and CDR2 is FQNEAQ in the germline V gene (reference sequence). The CDR3 runs to 16 residues. The CDR3 sequence is CASSLGSGRRMSREYF. The DNA of the CDR3 is TGTGCCAGCAGCTTAGGATCGGGTAGGCGTATGTCCCGGGAGTACTTC.

This chain links TRBV6-5 with TRBJ2-7, with D possibly called TRBD1 or TRBD2 (5 bases each). The V end was cut by 8 bases, the J end by 0 bases, with 11 bases between. The germline gives CDR1 MNHEY, CDR2 SVGAGI. This CDR3 is 13 amino acids long. CDR3 sequence reads: CASSNGASYEQYF. The CDR3 nucleotides are TGTGCCAGCTCCAACGGGGCCTCCTACGAGCAGTACTTC.

This clonotype appeared a few times. The V and J genes are TRBV18 and TRBJ1-2, with a possible D match to TRBD1 (5 bases). The CDR3 runs to 13 residues. Trimming removed 2 bases from V and 2 bases from J, with 6 bases in between. Germline CDR1 reads KGHSH; CDR2 reads LQKENI. CDR3 in amino acids: CASSPEGNYGYTF. CDR3 nucleotide sequence: TGTGCCAGCTCACCAGAGGGGAACTATGGCTACACCTTC. Using reference TRBV18 and TRBJ1-2 for the parts outside the CDR3, the full variable domain is NAGVMQNPRHLVRRRGQEARLRCSPMKGHSHVYWYRQLPEEGLKFMVYLQKENIIDESGMPKERFSAEFPKEGPSILRIQQVVRGDSAAYFCASSPEGNYGYTFGSGTRLTVV.